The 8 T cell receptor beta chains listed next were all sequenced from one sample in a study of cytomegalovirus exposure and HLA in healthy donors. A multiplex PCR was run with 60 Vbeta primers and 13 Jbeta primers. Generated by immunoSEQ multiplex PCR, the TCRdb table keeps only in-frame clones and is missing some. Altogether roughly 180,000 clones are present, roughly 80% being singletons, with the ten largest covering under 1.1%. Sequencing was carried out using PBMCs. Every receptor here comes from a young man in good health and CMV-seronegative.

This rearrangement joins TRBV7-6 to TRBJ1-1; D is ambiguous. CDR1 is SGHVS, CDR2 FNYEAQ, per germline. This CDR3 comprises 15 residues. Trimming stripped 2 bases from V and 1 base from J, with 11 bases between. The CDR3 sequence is CASSLQVLRNTEAFF. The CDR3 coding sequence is TGTGCCAGCAGCTTACAAGTCCTCAGGAACACTGAAGCTTTCTTT.

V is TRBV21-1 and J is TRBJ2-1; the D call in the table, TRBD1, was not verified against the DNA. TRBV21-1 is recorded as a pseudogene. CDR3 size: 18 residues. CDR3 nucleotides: TGTGCCAGCAGCAAAGGCCCCAGTGAGGACAGGGGGCTCAATGAGCAGTTCTTC. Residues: CASSKGPSEDRGLNEQFF.

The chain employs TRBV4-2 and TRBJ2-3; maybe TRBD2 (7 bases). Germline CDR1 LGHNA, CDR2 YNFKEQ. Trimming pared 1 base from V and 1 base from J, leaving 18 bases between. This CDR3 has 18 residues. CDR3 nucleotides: TGTGCCAGCAGCCAAGGCGCCGTGGGGCGGGGGCGCACAGATACGCAGTATTTT. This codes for CASSQGAVGRGRTDTQYF.

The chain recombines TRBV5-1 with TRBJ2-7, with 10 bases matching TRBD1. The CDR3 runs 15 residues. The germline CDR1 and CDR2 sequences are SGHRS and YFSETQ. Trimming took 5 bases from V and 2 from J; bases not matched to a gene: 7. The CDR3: CASRLTGGPPYEQYF. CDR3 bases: TGCGCCAGCAGGTTGACAGGGGGCCCCCCCTACGAGCAGTACTTC.

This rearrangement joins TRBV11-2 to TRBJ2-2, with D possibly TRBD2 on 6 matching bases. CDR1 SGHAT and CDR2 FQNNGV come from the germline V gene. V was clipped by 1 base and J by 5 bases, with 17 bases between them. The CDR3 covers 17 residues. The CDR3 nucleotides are TGTGCCAGCAGCTTAGGAGGGGACTGGGGAAGTACCGGGGAGCTGTTTTTT. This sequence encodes CASSLGGDWGSTGELFF. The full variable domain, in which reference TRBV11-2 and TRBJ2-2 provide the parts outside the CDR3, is EAGVAQSPRYKIIEKRQSVAFWCNPISGHATLYWYQQILGQGPKLLIQFQNNGVVDDSQLPKDRFSAERLKGVDSTLKIQPAKLEDSAVYLCASSLGGDWGSTGELFFGEGSRLTVL.

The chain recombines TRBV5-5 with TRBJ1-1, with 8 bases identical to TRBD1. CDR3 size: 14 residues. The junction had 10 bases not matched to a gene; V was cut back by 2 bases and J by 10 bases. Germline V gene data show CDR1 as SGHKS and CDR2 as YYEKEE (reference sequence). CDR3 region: CASSFGTGPLLAFF. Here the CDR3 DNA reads TGTGCCAGCAGCTTCGGGACAGGCCCTCTGTTAGCTTTCTTT. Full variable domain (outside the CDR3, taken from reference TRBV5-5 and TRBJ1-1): DAGVTQSPTHLIKTRGQQVTLRCSPISGHKSVSWYQQVLGQGPQFIFQYYEKEERGRGNFPDRFSARQFPNYSSELNVNALLLGDSALYLCASSFGTGPLLAFFGQGTRLTVV.

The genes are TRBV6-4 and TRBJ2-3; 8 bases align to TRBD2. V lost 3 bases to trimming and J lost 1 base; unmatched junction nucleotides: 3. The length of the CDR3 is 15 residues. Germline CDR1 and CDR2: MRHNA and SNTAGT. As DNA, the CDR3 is TGTGCCAGCAGTGAAAACGGGGGGGGCACAGATACGCAGTATTTT. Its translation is CASSENGGGTDTQYF.

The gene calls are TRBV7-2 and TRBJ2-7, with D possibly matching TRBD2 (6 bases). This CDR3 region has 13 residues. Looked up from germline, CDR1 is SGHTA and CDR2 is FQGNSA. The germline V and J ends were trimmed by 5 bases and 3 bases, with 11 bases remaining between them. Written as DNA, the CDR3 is TGTGCCAGCAGCGCGGGACTGCGCTACGAGCAGTACTTC. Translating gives CASSAGLRYEQYF.